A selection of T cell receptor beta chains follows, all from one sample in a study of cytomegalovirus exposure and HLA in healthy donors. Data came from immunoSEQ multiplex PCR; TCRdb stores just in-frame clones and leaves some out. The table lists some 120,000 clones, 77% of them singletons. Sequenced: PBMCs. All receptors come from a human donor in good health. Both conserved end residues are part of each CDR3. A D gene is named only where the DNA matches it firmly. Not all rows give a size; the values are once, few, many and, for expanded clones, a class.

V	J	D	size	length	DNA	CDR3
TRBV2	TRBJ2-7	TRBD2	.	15	TGTGCCAGCAGTGAGTTCCTAGCGGCCCCCTACGAGCAGTACTTC	CASSEFLAAPYEQYF
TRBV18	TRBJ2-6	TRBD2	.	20	TGTGCCAGCTCAATAATACCGGGACTAGCGGGAGGCTCTGGGGCCAACGTCCTGACTTTC	CASSIIPGLAGGSGANVLTF
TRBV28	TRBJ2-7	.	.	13	TGTGCCAGCAGTGTCAGGGGTGAGTACGAGCAGTACTTC	CASSVRGEYEQYF
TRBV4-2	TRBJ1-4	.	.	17	TGTGCCAGCAGCCAAGATCCGGGCAGGGGCGGGAATGAAAAACTGTTTTTT	CASSQDPGRGGNEKLFF
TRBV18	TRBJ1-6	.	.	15	TGTGCCAGCTCACCAATGGAGAAGACGAATTCACCCCTCCACTTT	CASSPMEKTNSPLHF
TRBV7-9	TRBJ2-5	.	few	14	TGTGCCAGCAGCTCGACAGGATTTGGGGAGACCCAGTACTTC	CASSSTGFGETQYF
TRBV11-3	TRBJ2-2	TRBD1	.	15	TGTGCCAGCAGCCGAGGACAGGGAGGTACCGGGGAGCTGTTTTTT	CASSRGQGGTGELFF
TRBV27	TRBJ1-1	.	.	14	TGTGCCAGCAGTTTACGCAGGGGGAACACTGAAGCTTTCTTT	CASSLRRGNTEAFF
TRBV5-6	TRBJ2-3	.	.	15	TGTGCCAGCAGCTTGGACGGTCTGCGGACAGATACGCAGTATTTT	CASSLDGLRTDTQYF
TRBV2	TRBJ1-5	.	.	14	TGTGCCAGCAGTGAAGGACTTTCTAATCAGCCCCAGCATTTT	CASSEGLSNQPQHF
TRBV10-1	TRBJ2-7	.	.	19	TGCGCCAGCAGTGAGAAGTCTTTGGGGGGACGTCGTCGAACCTACGAGCAGTACTTC	CASSEKSLGGRRRTYEQYF
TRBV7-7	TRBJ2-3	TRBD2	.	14	TGTGCCAGCAGTCCAGACGGGGGGGGAGATACGCAGTATTTT	CASSPDGGGDTQYF
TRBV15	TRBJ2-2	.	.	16	TGTGCCACCAGCAGAGATGGACAGCCGAACACCGGGGAGCTGTTTTTT	CATSRDGQPNTGELFF
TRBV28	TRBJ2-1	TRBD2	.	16	TGTGCCAGCACGCTAGCAACCGGGACTAGCGGGATTGAGCAGTTCTTC	CASTLATGTSGIEQFF
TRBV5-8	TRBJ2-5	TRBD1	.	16	TGTGCCAGCAGCTGGTTCATCGGGACAGGGCCACGAGAGCAGTACTTC	CASSWFIGTGPREQYF
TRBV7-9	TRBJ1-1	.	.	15	TGTGCCAGCAGCCCCGCGGCGGCTCTGAACACTGAAGCTTTCTTT	CASSPAAALNTEAFF
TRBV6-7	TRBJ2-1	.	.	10	TGTGCCCCACACTACAATGAGCAGTTCTTC	CAPHYNEQFF
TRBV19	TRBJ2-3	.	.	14	TGTGCCAGTAGTATCGGCGGAGGCACAGATACGCAGTATTTT	CASSIGGGTDTQYF
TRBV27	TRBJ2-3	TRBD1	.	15	TGTGCCAGCAGTTTACCGGGACAGGGGACAGATACGCAGTATTTT	CASSLPGQGTDTQYF
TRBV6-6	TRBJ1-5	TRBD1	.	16	TGTGCCAGCAGTTACTCGACAGGGGGCATAGCTCAGCCCCAGCATTTT	CASSYSTGGIAQPQHF
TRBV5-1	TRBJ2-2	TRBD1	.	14	TGCGCCAGCAGGGGACAGGGAGGTACCGGGGAGCTGTTTTTT	CASRGQGGTGELFF
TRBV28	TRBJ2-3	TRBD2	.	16	TGTGCCAGCAGTTTCGGGACTAGCGGATACACAGATACGCAGTATTTT	CASSFGTSGYTDTQYF
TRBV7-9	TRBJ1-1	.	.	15	TGTGCCAGCAGCACTGCTATGCGGGGGTACACTGAAGCTTTCTTT	CASSTAMRGYTEAFF
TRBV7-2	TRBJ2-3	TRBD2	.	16	TGTGCCAGCAGCATTAGGACTAGCGGGACCACAGATACGCAGTATTTT	CASSIRTSGTTDTQYF
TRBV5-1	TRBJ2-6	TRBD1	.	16	TGCGCCAGCAGCCCTGGACAGGTCTCTGGGGCCAACGTCCTGACTTTC	CASSPGQVSGANVLTF